Following are 32 T cell receptor beta chains from one sample sequenced in a study of shared clonotypes between healthy human individuals. Clones were sequenced by immunoSEQ multiplex PCR, and TCRdb holds only the in-frame ones, with some missing. The table shows 530,000 or so clones, with 75% to 80% occurring only once. Sample: PBMCs. The receptors come from a woman aged 40 to 50 in good health. Some clones in this sample may be carry-over from other donors' samples.

The V and J genes are TRBV5-6 and TRBJ2-3, with TRBD2 as a possible D gene (6 bases). Germline V gene sequence: CDR1 SGHDT, CDR2 YYEEEE. The CDR3 length is 14 residues. Trimming removed 7 bases at V and 3 bases at J, with 15 bases between. CDR3 loop: CASAIAGGTDTQYF. The CDR3 bases are TGTGCCAGCGCAATAGCCGGAGGGACAGATACGCAGTATTTT. The whole variable domain, remainder taken from reference TRBV5-6 and TRBJ2-3, is DAGVTQSPTHLIKTRGQQVTLRCSPKSGHDTVSWYQQALGQGPQFIFQYYEEEERQRGNFPDRFSGHQFPNYSSELNVNALLLGDSALYLCASAIAGGTDTQYFGPGTRLTVL.

The genes are TRBV7-9 and TRBJ2-5, with 9 positions matching TRBD1. V dropped 6 bases and J dropped 0; count of bases not matched to a gene: 8. This CDR3 has 16 residues. CDR1 is SEHNR and CDR2 is FQNEAQ in the germline V gene (reference sequence). The CDR3 DNA reads as TGTGCCAGCAGACCCGGACAGGGGCATTACCAAGAGACCCAGTACTTC. It codes for CASRPGQGHYQETQYF.

This clone has just one count. The V call is TRBV5-1, the J call TRBJ2-4; 7 bases align to TRBD1. V gave up 4 bases and J gave up 7 bases; unmatched junction bases: 8. This CDR3 spans 14 amino acids. Germline V gene data show CDR1 as SGHRS and CDR2 as YFSETQ. Here the CDR3 DNA reads TGCGCCAGCAGCGCCGACGTGGGACAGAACATTCAGTACTTC. As protein: CASSADVGQNIQYF. Full variable domain (outside the CDR3, taken from reference TRBV5-1 and TRBJ2-4): KAGVTQTPRYLIKTRGQQVTLSCSPISGHRSVSWYQQTPGQGLQFLFEYFSETQRNKGNFPGRFSGRQFSNSRSEMNVSTLELGDSALYLCASSADVGQNIQYFGAGTRLSVL.

The rearrangement joins TRBV6-6 to TRBJ2-1; 10 bases line up with TRBD2. This CDR3 region has 15 residues. The trim removed 6 bases at V and 5 bases at J, leaving 7 bases unmatched. The germline CDR1 and CDR2 sequences are MNHNY and SVGAGI (reference sequence). The CDR3 DNA follows: TGTGCCAGCAGCCCCCCACTAGCGGGGAACAATGAGCAGTTCTTC. This codes for CASSPPLAGNNEQFF.

The chain employs TRBV4-1 and TRBJ1-2, with 8 bases fitting TRBD1. Germline CDR1 MGHRA, CDR2 YSYEKL. The length of the CDR3 is 16 residues. Germline trimming cut 2 bases from V and 4 bases from J; bases unmatched to any gene: 9. The CDR3 nucleotides are TGCGCCAGCAGCCAATCCTTGACAGGGGCAGCCTATGGCTACACCTTC. Residues: CASSQSLTGAAYGYTF.

This clone was detected once. V is TRBV7-2 and J is TRBJ2-1; 9 nucleotides align to TRBD1. The CDR3 totals 16 residues. CDR1 SGHTA and CDR2 FQGNSA come from the germline V gene. After removal of 4 bases from V and 7 bases from J, the junction contained 11 bases not matched to a gene. CDR3 DNA: TGTGCCAGCAGCTGGAGCCCCGGGACAGGGAAGAATGAGCAGTTCTTC. This codes for CASSWSPGTGKNEQFF.

The CDR3: CASSPPGSGRASEQFF. The CDR3 coding sequence is TGTGCCAGCAGTCCCCCGGGGAGCGGGAGGGCCAGTGAGCAGTTCTTC. This sequence joins TRBV28 and TRBJ2-1, with 10 bases that match TRBD2. CDR1 is MDHEN and CDR2 is SYDVKM in the germline V gene. The V gene end was trimmed by 5 bases and the J gene end by 9 bases; junction bases not matched to a gene: 13. The CDR3 sequence is 16 residues long. Full variable domain (rest looked up from reference TRBV28 and TRBJ2-1): DVKVTQSSRYLVKRTGEKVFLECVQDMDHENMFWYRQDPGLGLRLIYFSYDVKMKEKGDIPEGYSVSREKKERFSLILESASTNQTSMYLCASSPPGSGRASEQFFGPGTRLTVL.

The J gene is TRBJ1-5, the V gene TRBV30, with TRBD1 matching over 8 bases. The ends lost 3 bases at V and 5 bases at J; junction bases unmatched: 9. CDR1 is GTSNPN and CDR2 is SVGIG in the germline V gene (reference sequence). The CDR3 extends over 15 amino acids. CDR3 loop: CAWSQLGTGYQPQHF. The CDR3 DNA reads TGTGCCTGGAGCCAGCTGGGGACAGGATATCAGCCCCAGCATTTT.

The V call is TRBV11-2, the J call TRBJ1-4; no clear D gene. From germline, CDR1 is SGHAT and CDR2 FQNNGV. V was shortened by 5 bases and J by 0 bases, with 7 bases between the two germline ends. This CDR3 has 14 amino acids. The CDR3: CASSVAATNEKLFF. The CDR3 region has the DNA TGTGCCAGCAGCGTAGCTGCAACTAATGAAAAACTGTTTTTT.

The chain carries TRBV28 and TRBJ2-7, with D perhaps matching TRBD1 or TRBD2 (5 bases each). Germline V CDR1 and CDR2: MDHEN, SYDVKM. The V gene lost 4 bases and the J gene lost 1 base, with 14 bases spanning the gap. The CDR3 is 15 residues long. CDR3 region: CASSSPRGFSYEQYF. The CDR3 coding sequence is TGTGCCAGCAGTTCCCCGAGGGGCTTTTCCTACGAGCAGTACTTC.

The rearrangement links TRBV9 to TRBJ1-1; no definite D call. CDR3 length equals 17 residues. Trimming shortened V by 4 bases and J by 4 bases, and 23 bases separated the two germline ends. Germline CDR1 reads SGDLS; CDR2 reads YYNGEE. The CDR3 bases are TGTGCCAGCAGCCCCCGTAAGATAGACGGGTTGATCACTGAAGCTTTCTTT. Protein: CASSPRKIDGLITEAFF.

The rearrangement joins TRBV19 to TRBJ2-3, with D perhaps matching TRBD1 (6 bases). V lost 4 bases and J 4 bases, leaving 15 bases between the germline ends. CDR1 is LNHDA and CDR2 is SQIVND in the germline V gene (reference sequence). The CDR3 spans 15 residues. CDR3 DNA: TGTGCCAGTAGTACCCTACAGGGTTGGGCAGATACGCAGTATTTT. As protein: CASSTLQGWADTQYF.

The table lists this clone with a count of one. The genes are TRBV27 and TRBJ2-5; weak D call: TRBD2 (6 bases). The germline V gene has CDR1 MNHEY and CDR2 SMNVEV (reference sequence). The CDR3 consists of 15 residues. CDR3: CGGTLRRGELETQYF. CDR3 bases: TGTGGGGGGACCTTGAGGAGGGGTGAACTCGAGACCCAGTACTTC.

A word on this clone: Different DNA sequences within this sample yield the same CDR3. The chain is built from TRBV7-2 and TRBJ1-1, with no clear D. The CDR3 is made up of 12 amino acids. Deletions cut 2 bases from V and 1 base from J, with 2 bases between. Germline V gives CDR1 SGHTA, CDR2 FQGNSA. The CDR3 region has the DNA TGTGCCAGCAGCTTATCGAACACTGAAGCTTTCTTT. Its translation is CASSLSNTEAFF.

The rearrangement joins TRBV6-1 to TRBJ1-1; 8 nucleotides agree with TRBD1. Trimming took 10 bases from V and 2 from J; bases not matched to a gene: 9. Per the germline V gene, CDR1 is MNHNS and CDR2 is SASEGT. CDR3 length: 14 residues. CDR3 in amino acids: CATSFGTGNTEAFF. DNA of the CDR3: TGTGCCACCTCCTTCGGGACAGGTAACACTGAAGCTTTCTTT.

This rearrangement joins TRBV13 to TRBJ2-3; D gene ambiguous. This CDR3 comprises 13 residues. The ends were cut back, 0 bases at V and 6 bases at J, with 7 bases in the middle. Looked up from germline, CDR1 is PRHDT and CDR2 is FYEKMQ (reference sequence). Here the CDR3 reads CASSLGGYDTQYF. CDR3 DNA sequence: TGTGCCAGCAGCTTAGGAGGGTATGATACGCAGTATTTT.

The J gene is TRBJ2-1, the V gene TRBV15; D unresolved. CDR3 length equals 16 residues. Germline CDR1 and CDR2: LNHNV and YYDKDF (reference sequence). Trimming left V 0 bases short and J 1 base short, with 10 bases between. The CDR3 sequence: CATSRDRAPSYNEQFF. In DNA, the CDR3 is TGTGCCACCAGCAGAGATAGGGCCCCGTCCTACAATGAGCAGTTCTTC.

The CDR3 DNA follows: TGCGCCAGCACTCTGGGGCCCTTGTACAATGAGCAGTTCTTC. Translating gives CASTLGPLYNEQFF. This chain links TRBV5-1 with TRBJ2-1; weak D call: TRBD1 (5 bases). The CDR3 runs 14 residues. The V and J ends lost 6 bases and 4 bases respectively, with 14 bases between them. Germline CDR1 is SGHRS and CDR2 is YFSETQ.

The chain recombines TRBV4-3 with TRBJ1-1; D remains unclear. The V end lost 2 bases, the J end lost 1 base, and 11 bases lay between the germline ends. The CDR3 extends over 15 amino acids. Germline V gives CDR1 LGHNA, CDR2 YSLEER. The CDR3 DNA sequence: TGCGCCAGCAGCCAACAGGCTTGGGCGAACACTGAAGCTTTCTTT. This gives the protein CASSQQAWANTEAFF.

The chain is built from TRBV7-2 and TRBJ1-1, with D hard to call. CDR1 and CDR2 from the germline V gene are SGHTA and FQGNSA. The CDR3 covers 15 residues. V was cut by 1 base and J by 1 base, with 10 bases left in between. Written as DNA, the CDR3 is TGTGCCAGCAGCTTAGTTTTGGTATCGAACACTGAAGCTTTCTTT. The encoded protein is CASSLVLVSNTEAFF.

The CDR3 DNA is TGTGCCAGCAGCTTGCCAGTTTTTCCGGATACGCAGTATTTT. Protein: CASSLPVFPDTQYF. V and J are TRBV5-4 and TRBJ2-3; D is unclear. CDR3 length: 14 residues. The germline gives CDR1 SGHNT, CDR2 YYREEE (reference sequence). V shed 1 base and J shed 6 bases, with 12 bases lying between them.

V and J are TRBV21-1 and TRBJ2-1; the D call TRBD1 from the table was never checked on the DNA. TRBV21-1 is a listed pseudogene. This CDR3 is 17 amino acids long. Written as DNA, the CDR3 is TGTGCCAGCAGCAAAGGAAACCGGCCAGACAGGGTAGATGAGCAGTTCTTC. Translated: CASSKGNRPDRVDEQFF.

This sequence joins TRBV5-1 and TRBJ2-3; 9 positions agree with TRBD1. The CDR3 is made up of 16 amino acids. The germline V gene encodes CDR1 SGHRS and CDR2 YFSETQ. V trimming: 4 bases; J trimming: 4 bases; junction bases outside the gene matches: 10. The CDR3 here is CASSRGEDRGSDTQYF. The CDR3 DNA sequence: TGCGCCAGCAGCCGTGGGGAGGACAGGGGTTCAGATACGCAGTATTTT.

V gene TRBV2 combines with J gene TRBJ1-1, with D unclear. Per germline, CDR1 SNHLY and CDR2 FYNNEI. The CDR3 has 13 amino acids. V lost 7 bases to trimming and J lost 1 base, with 10 bases between them. CDR3 DNA sequence: TGTGCCAGCAAGGACGGAGCGAACACTGAAGCTTTCTTT. This codes for CASKDGANTEAFF.

The chain carries TRBV10-3 and TRBJ2-3; maybe TRBD2 (6 bases). Germline values: CDR1 ENHRY, CDR2 SYGVKD. Trimming stripped 9 bases from V and 2 bases from J, with 12 bases between. The CDR3 covers 13 residues. For the CDR3, the DNA is TGTGCCATTGGGACTCCCAACACAGATACGCAGTATTTT. Its protein is CAIGTPNTDTQYF.

This clone was detected only a few times. The chain is built from TRBV9 and TRBJ2-3; 12 bases line up with TRBD2. The germline V gene has CDR1 SGDLS and CDR2 YYNGEE. J was trimmed by 1 base and V by 0 bases; bases with no gene match: 3. The CDR3 is made up of 17 amino acids. The CDR3 DNA sequence: TGTGCCAGCAGCGTAGCCCTAGCGGGAGGGGGCACAGATACGCAGTATTTT. It translates to CASSVALAGGGTDTQYF.

The chain links TRBV5-6 to TRBJ2-7; 9 nucleotides line up with TRBD2. The CDR3 runs 15 residues. Unmatched junction bases numbered 7, after V lost 4 bases and J lost 2 bases. The germline V gene has CDR1 SGHDT and CDR2 YYEEEE. This CDR3 is CASSIATSGTYEQYF. CDR3 DNA sequence: TGTGCCAGCAGCATAGCGACTAGCGGTACCTACGAGCAGTACTTC.

J is TRBJ1-2 and V is TRBV6-6; no reliable D call. This CDR3 contains 15 residues. From germline, CDR1 is MNHNY and CDR2 SVGAGI (reference sequence). V dropped 0 bases and J dropped 2 bases, with 10 bases sitting between them. The CDR3 region has the DNA TGTGCCAGCAGTTACTCGCCAGCTTCCAACTATGGCTACACCTTC. Protein product: CASSYSPASNYGYTF.

The V gene is TRBV5-3, the J gene TRBJ2-3; 7 bases map to TRBD2. TRBV5-3 falls under the ORF class, with uncertain function. CDR3 length: 16 residues. After removal of 0 bases from V and 4 bases from J, the junction contained 8 bases not matched to a gene. The CDR3 DNA follows: TGTGCCAGAAGCTTGGGTGTCGGGAGGCGCCCAGATACGCAGTATTTT. It encodes CARSLGVGRRPDTQYF.

This chain connects TRBV18 to TRBJ2-7; D is unresolved. Trimming removed 2 bases at V and 4 bases at J, with 6 bases between. This CDR3 is 12 amino acids long. Germline loops: CDR1 KGHSH, CDR2 LQKENI. The CDR3 region has the DNA TGTGCCAGCTCACCAGTTCGGTACGAGCAGTACTTC. Translation gives CASSPVRYEQYF.

J is TRBJ2-1 and V is TRBV10-3; the match to TRBD2 covers 8 bases. The CDR3 length is 17 residues. V gave up 6 bases and J gave up 1 base; unmatched junction bases: 11. Germline V gene sequence: CDR1 ENHRY, CDR2 SYGVKD. The CDR3 spells CAISGEAGGYSYNEQFF. The CDR3 nucleotides read TGTGCCATCAGCGGAGAGGCGGGAGGCTATTCCTACAATGAGCAGTTCTTC.

The CDR3, as DNA: TGTGCCAGCAGCTGGGGGACAGGGGCGTACAATGAGCAGTTCTTC. Amino acid sequence: CASSWGTGAYNEQFF. This chain uses TRBV11-3 with TRBJ2-1; 10 nucleotides line up with TRBD1. V was pared by 4 bases and J by 4 bases, with 4 bases of the junction left unmatched. This CDR3 has 15 amino acids. CDR1 SGHNT and CDR2 YENEEA come from the germline V gene.